One sample yielded the 27 T cell receptor beta chains listed below, sequenced in a study of cytomegalovirus exposure and HLA in healthy donors. It was with 60 Vbeta and 13 Jbeta primers that the PCR ran. Generated by immunoSEQ multiplex PCR, the TCRdb table keeps only in-frame clones and is missing some. Of approximately 190,000 clones listed, around 87% are singletons. Material: PBMCs. The receptors shown here come from a man in his thirties or forties in good health and CMV-seronegative.

The rearrangement links TRBV27 to TRBJ1-4; 9 bases match TRBD1. The V gene end was trimmed by 7 bases and the J gene end by 5 bases; junction bases not matched to a gene: 17. CDR1 is MNHEY and CDR2 is SMNVEV in the germline V gene (reference sequence). The length of the CDR3 is 18 residues. CDR3 residues: CASTNSRITGTGNEKLFF. The CDR3 DNA follows: TGTGCCAGCACCAATTCCCGAATTACCGGGACAGGGAATGAAAAACTGTTTTTT.

This CDR3 reads CSVESDGGRECSYEQYF. CDR3 in DNA: TGCAGCGTTGAATCGGACGGGGGTCGCGAATGTTCCTACGAGCAGTACTTC. This rearrangement joins TRBV29-1 to TRBJ2-7; TRBD2 is a possible D gene (6 bases). This CDR3 spans 17 amino acids. The V and J ends lost 2 bases and 1 base respectively, with 21 bases between them. Germline-derived CDR1 and CDR2 are SQVTM and ANQGSEA.

The chain carries TRBV19 and TRBJ1-5; tentatively, D is TRBD1 (6 bases). Germline lookup yields CDR1 LNHDA and CDR2 SQIVND (reference sequence). V was pared by 9 bases and J by 4 bases, with 10 bases between. This CDR3 region has 12 residues. The CDR3 sequence: CASRGRNQPQHF. In DNA, the CDR3 is TGTGCCAGCAGGGGACGAAATCAGCCCCAGCATTTT.

The chain uses TRBV18 and TRBJ1-2, with 7 bases aligning to TRBD1. The CDR3 is made up of 14 amino acids. Trimming cost V 3 bases and J 4 bases; bases outside gene matches: 5. The germline gives CDR1 KGHSH, CDR2 LQKENI. The CDR3 loop reads CASSPPRQGYGYTF. CDR3 sequence (DNA): TGTGCCAGCTCACCTCCCCGACAGGGCTATGGCTACACCTTC.

In its sample, this clone was seen a few times. The rearrangement uses TRBV27 and TRBJ2-7; 10 bases align to TRBD1. CDR3 length: 13 amino acids. CDR1 MNHEY and CDR2 SMNVEV come from the germline V gene (reference sequence). Germline trimming cut 5 bases from V and 4 bases from J; bases unmatched to any gene: 2. As DNA, the CDR3 is TGTGCCAGCAGTATGGACAGGGGGTACGAGCAGTACTTC. It specifies CASSMDRGYEQYF.

The chain combines TRBV10-1 with TRBJ2-3; D gene ambiguous. Looked up from germline, CDR1 is WNHNN and CDR2 is SYGVQD (reference sequence). This CDR3 has 16 amino acids. V was cut by 4 bases and J by 0 bases, with 14 bases left in between. In nucleotides, the CDR3 is TGCGCCAGCAGTGGGTTTGAGGAGTCGAGCACAGATACGCAGTATTTT. This gives the protein CASSGFEESSTDTQYF.

The V gene is TRBV5-4, the J gene TRBJ1-6; TRBD1 is a possible D gene (5 bases). The germline V gene has CDR1 SGHNT and CDR2 YYREEE (reference sequence). Trimming left V 5 bases short and J 5 bases short, with 8 bases between. This CDR3 has 13 residues. This CDR3 reads CASRRGNNSPLHF. The CDR3 DNA is TGTGCCAGCAGACGGGGGAATAATTCACCCCTCCACTTT.

The chain joins TRBV7-9 to TRBJ2-4, with D possibly TRBD2 on 5 matching bases. Between the trimmed V and J ends, which lost 4 bases and 5 bases, there was a span of 9 bases. CDR3 length equals 13 residues. Germline V gives CDR1 SEHNR, CDR2 FQNEAQ (reference sequence). CDR3 sequence reads: CASSYRGENIQYF. The CDR3 nucleotides are TGTGCCAGCAGCTACCGGGGTGAAAACATTCAGTACTTC.

This chain joins TRBV5-1 and TRBJ2-1; 11 bases are shared with TRBD2. The CDR3 extends over 19 amino acids. Per the germline V gene, CDR1 is SGHRS and CDR2 is YFSETQ. V dropped 0 bases and J dropped 4; count of bases not matched to a gene: 12. The CDR3 region has the DNA TGCGCCAGCAGCTTGGTGGGCCTTACTAGCGGGAGAAGGTACAATGAGCAGTTCTTC. This codes for CASSLVGLTSGRRYNEQFF.

The V call is TRBV7-9, the J call TRBJ1-4; D unresolved. The CDR3 has 17 amino acids. The V and J ends lost 3 bases and 1 base respectively, with 15 bases between them. Germline V gene data show CDR1 as SEHNR and CDR2 as FQNEAQ (reference sequence). The CDR3 DNA reads TGTGCCAGCAGCTTTAGTGATCCCGGGAGAACTAATGAAAAACTGTTTTTT. Its protein is CASSFSDPGRTNEKLFF. The variable domain in full, completed from reference TRBV7-9 and TRBJ1-4, reads DTGVSQNPRHKITKRGQNVTFRCDPISEHNRLYWYRQTLGQGPEFLTYFQNEAQLEKSRLLSDRFSAERPKGSFSTLEIQRTEQGDSAMYLCASSFSDPGRTNEKLFFGSGTQLSVL.

The gene calls are TRBV19 and TRBJ2-1; 10 nucleotides agree with TRBD1. The V gene end was trimmed by 5 bases and the J gene end by 7 bases; junction bases not matched to a gene: 11. Per germline, CDR1 LNHDA and CDR2 SQIVND (reference sequence). CDR3 length: 16 amino acids. CDR3 DNA sequence: TGTGCCAGTAGTTCCCAGCGGGACAGGGGAAGGAATGAGCAGTTCTTC. As protein: CASSSQRDRGRNEQFF.

For this clone: At one end, the junction sequence differs from germline, possibly due to a read error. This sequence joins TRBV7-7 and TRBJ2-1; 8 nucleotides line up with TRBD1. The germline V gene encodes CDR1 SSHAT and CDR2 FNYEAQ (reference sequence). CDR3 length: 15 residues. The CDR3 bases are TGTGCTAGCAGCTACGCAGGGGGCTCTGACAATGAGCAGTTCTTC. Translated, it gives CASSYAGGSDNEQFF.

This clone was found once. This chain links TRBV9 with TRBJ2-3; TRBD1 agrees at 7 bases. Germline lookup yields CDR1 SGDLS and CDR2 YYNGEE. V shed 3 bases, J shed 0 bases, and the junction held 7 bases outside the gene matches. The CDR3 totals 16 residues. For the CDR3, the DNA is TGTGCCAGCAGCGGAAACAGGGGACCTAGCACAGATACGCAGTATTTT. This codes for CASSGNRGPSTDTQYF. The variable domain in full, completed from reference TRBV9 and TRBJ2-3, reads DSGVTQTPKHLITATGQRVTLRCSPRSGDLSVYWYQQSLDQGLQFLIQYYNGEERAKGNILERFSAQQFPDLHSELNLSSLELGDSALYFCASSGNRGPSTDTQYFGPGTRLTVL.

The V and J genes are TRBV7-8 and TRBJ1-1; D perhaps matches TRBD1 (5 bases). This CDR3 contains 16 residues. The germline V and J ends were trimmed by 1 base and 0 bases, with 12 bases remaining between them. Germline V gene data show CDR1 as SGHVS and CDR2 as FQNEAQ. The CDR3 nucleotides are TGTGCCAGCAGCTTAGGGGCGGGGGAAATGAACACTGAAGCTTTCTTT. Amino acids: CASSLGAGEMNTEAFF.

Concerning this clone: A junction boundary mismatches the germline segment, possibly from a read error. The chain carries TRBV7-9 and TRBJ1-1; perhaps TRBD1 as D (6 bases). The CDR3 has 12 amino acids. Germline CDR1 is SEHNR and CDR2 is FQNEAQ (reference sequence). The CDR3 sequence is CSSSLGATEAFF. The CDR3 bases are TGTTCCAGCAGCTTGGGGGCCACTGAAGCTTTCTTT.

CDR3 nucleotides: TGCAGCGCCGACAGCGATGGCTACACCTTC. Its translation is CSADSDGYTF. The genes are TRBV29-1 and TRBJ1-2; D is perhaps TRBD1 (5 bases). There are 10 residues in the CDR3. Germline loops: CDR1 SQVTM, CDR2 ANQGSEA. V was shortened by 7 bases and J by 6 bases, with 9 bases between the two germline ends.

The chain has TRBV2 and TRBJ2-2; 8 bases match TRBD2. Unmatched junction bases numbered 14, after V lost 8 bases and J lost 6 bases. The CDR3 runs to 16 residues. CDR1 and CDR2 from the germline V gene are SNHLY and FYNNEI. CDR3 region: CASDLVWREDAGELFF. DNA for the CDR3: TGTGCCAGCGACCTGGTCTGGCGGGAGGACGCCGGGGAGCTGTTTTTT.

J is TRBJ2-6 and V is TRBV6-6, with D possibly being TRBD2 (6 bases). Trimming left V 7 bases short and J 2 bases short, with 12 bases between. Germline V gene lookup returns CDR1 MNHNY and CDR2 SVGAGI (reference sequence). CDR3 length: 15 amino acids. The CDR3 reads CASMGGKAGANVLTF. The CDR3, as DNA: TGTGCCAGCATGGGGGGAAAGGCTGGGGCCAACGTCCTGACTTTC.

This sequence joins TRBV28 and TRBJ1-5; 10 nucleotides match TRBD1. Germline trimming cut 6 bases from V and 6 bases from J; bases unmatched to any gene: 5. This CDR3 has 14 residues. Per the germline V gene, CDR1 is MDHEN and CDR2 is SYDVKM. The CDR3: CASSPTGGGQPQHF. Written as DNA, the CDR3 is TGTGCCAGCAGCCCGACAGGGGGCGGTCAGCCCCAGCATTTT.

The V call is TRBV9, the J call TRBJ2-7; D might be TRBD1 (5 bases). This CDR3 has 14 amino acids. The V end lost 2 bases, the J end lost 3 bases, and 12 bases lay between the germline ends. Germline CDR1 SGDLS, CDR2 YYNGEE. CDR3 residues: CASSVTDQGYEQYF. The CDR3 bases are TGTGCCAGCAGCGTGACAGACCAGGGCTACGAGCAGTACTTC.

The chain carries TRBV7-9 and TRBJ2-1; tentative D call: TRBD1 (6 bases). The CDR3 consists of 17 residues. Germline V lookup: CDR1 SEHNR, CDR2 FQNEAQ (reference sequence). Trimming removed 4 bases at V and 9 bases at J, with 25 bases between. The CDR3 loop is CASSSPRGGFGSSEQFF. DNA of the CDR3: TGTGCCAGCAGCTCTCCCAGGGGCGGCTTTGGTTCCAGTGAGCAGTTCTTC.

The chain uses TRBV10-2 and TRBJ2-7; 7 bases align to TRBD2. The CDR3 has 14 residues. The V segment lost 5 bases and the J segment 3 bases; nucleotides outside the gene matches: 7. Looked up from germline, CDR1 is WSHSY and CDR2 is SAAADI. CDR3 DNA sequence: TGCGCCAGCAGTCTTGGGGGGGAGAACTACGAGCAGTACTTC. This encodes CASSLGGENYEQYF.

This clone was observed a single time. The J gene is TRBJ1-4, the V gene TRBV5-1, with 12 bases identical to TRBD1. Germline CDR1 and CDR2: SGHRS and YFSETQ. This CDR3 has 16 amino acids. Trimming at V came to 4 bases and at J to 7 bases, leaving 8 bases not matched to a gene. The CDR3 DNA reads TGCGCCAGCAGCGGGGGACAGGGGGCTTTAGGTGAAAAACTGTTTTTT. Its translation: CASSGGQGALGEKLFF.

The chain joins TRBV11-2 to TRBJ2-5; no clear D. Trimming removed 5 bases at V and 5 bases at J, with 15 bases between. The germline V gene has CDR1 SGHAT and CDR2 FQNNGV. There are 14 residues in the CDR3. CDR3 coding DNA: TGTGCCAGCAGCCAAACTGACAAATGGGAGACCCAGTACTTC. The encoded protein is CASSQTDKWETQYF. The full variable domain, in which reference TRBV11-2 and TRBJ2-5 provide the parts outside the CDR3, is EAGVAQSPRYKIIEKRQSVAFWCNPISGHATLYWYQQILGQGPKLLIQFQNNGVVDDSQLPKDRFSAERLKGVDSTLKIQPAKLEDSAVYLCASSQTDKWETQYFGPGTRLLVL.

The J gene is TRBJ2-7, the V gene TRBV11-2, with D tentatively TRBD2 (5 bases). V dropped 5 bases and J dropped 3 bases, with 11 bases sitting between them. Germline V gene sequence: CDR1 SGHAT, CDR2 FQNNGV. This CDR3 comprises 13 residues. Here the CDR3 DNA reads TGTGCCAGCAGCCCATTGAGGGTCTACGAGCAGTACTTC. Protein product: CASSPLRVYEQYF.

The chain carries TRBV18 and TRBJ2-7; TRBD1 agrees at 7 bases. The CDR3 is 16 amino acids. Per the germline V gene, CDR1 is KGHSH and CDR2 is LQKENI. Trimming took 1 base from V and 0 from J; bases not matched to a gene: 6. CDR3 residues: CASSPLPGQSSYEQYF. The CDR3 DNA reads TGTGCCAGCTCACCACTACCGGGACAGAGCTCCTACGAGCAGTACTTC.

Remarks on this clone: One end of the junction varies from germline; a read error may be responsible. The chain links TRBV2 to TRBJ2-4; maybe TRBD1 (6 bases). Germline lookup yields CDR1 SNHLY and CDR2 FYNNEI. The CDR3 contains 14 residues. CDR3 in DNA: TGTGCCAGCAGTGACAGGGGAGCCAAAAACAGTCAGTACTTC. This codes for CASSDRGAKNSQYF.